Listed here is a single TCR beta chain. Sample time point: late sampling 161 to 241 days after vaccination in three convalescent patients. TCRdb used MiXCR to reprocess the PCR reads, holding one entry per CDR3 protein. Of under 30,000 distinct CDR3 sequences listed, approximately 49% are singletons. This CDR3 has 15 amino acids. CDR1 is DFQATT and CDR2 is SNEGSKA in the germline V gene (reference sequence). V was shortened by 6 bases and J by 1 base, with 15 bases between the two germline ends. This sample is drawn from a study of vaccination and CD4 T cells after COVID-19. The J gene is TRBJ2-2, the V gene TRBV20-1; no definite D call. This receptor was taken from a human donor who had recovered from COVID-19. This material consisted of CD4+ T cells from blood, taken about 7 months after SARS-CoV-2 vaccination. CDR3 protein: CSARYPLENTGELFF. The CDR3 nucleotides are TGCAGTGCCCGCTACCCCCTGGAGAACACCGGGGAGCTGTTTTTT.